The 15 T cell receptor beta chains in this list originate from one sample, sequenced in a study of T cell responses to AZD1222 COVID-19 vaccine. Repertoires were generated with immunoSEQ multiplex PCR, while TCRdb's copy carries only in-frame clones and drops some. The profile shows approximately 120,000 clones, roughly 90% of them singletons. The starting material was peripheral blood, obtained on day 0 of AZD1222 vaccination. These receptors originate from an adult in good health.

The chain has TRBV9 and TRBJ2-3, with TRBD2 identical over 12 bases. This CDR3 spans 18 amino acids. Trimming removed 0 bases from V and 2 bases from J; junction bases left unmatched: 7. The germline V gene has CDR1 SGDLS and CDR2 YYNGEE. DNA of the CDR3: TGTGCCAGCAGCGTAGCTCCGACTAGCGGGGGAACCACAGATACGCAGTATTTT. This codes for CASSVAPTSGGTTDTQYF.

This chain connects TRBV9 to TRBJ1-1; maybe TRBD1 (5 bases). The germline V gene encodes CDR1 SGDLS and CDR2 YYNGEE. V was clipped by 6 bases and J by 0 bases, with 18 bases between them. This CDR3 is 16 amino acids long. The CDR3 loop reads CASTPWGDTMNTEAFF. The CDR3 coding sequence is TGTGCCAGCACCCCTTGGGGGGATACTATGAACACTGAAGCTTTCTTT.

This clone was seen more than once but under ten times. This chain links TRBV3-1 (or the pseudogene TRBV3-2) with TRBJ2-1, with 10 bases aligning to TRBD2. The CDR3 length is 13 residues. The V segment lost 0 bases and the J segment 16 bases; nucleotides outside the gene matches: 6. Germline-derived CDR1 and CDR2 are LGHDT and YNNKEL (reference sequence). The CDR3 coding sequence is TGTGCCAGCAGCCAAGATCGGCTAGCGGGAGCCTTCTTC. This translates into CASSQDRLAGAFF.

The chain combines TRBV10-3 with TRBJ2-7, with 10 nucleotides matching TRBD1. The trim removed 8 bases at V and 2 bases at J, leaving 3 bases unmatched. CDR3 length equals 13 residues. Germline assignment: CDR1 ENHRY and CDR2 SYGVKD. CDR3 sequence: CAIGQGGPYEQYF. DNA for the CDR3: TGTGCCATCGGACAGGGGGGCCCCTACGAGCAGTACTTC.

V is TRBV5-1 and J is TRBJ2-7; 9 bases map to TRBD2. J was trimmed by 2 bases and V by 7 bases; bases with no gene match: 7. Germline V gene lookup returns CDR1 SGHRS and CDR2 YFSETQ. The length of the CDR3 is 14 residues. The CDR3, as DNA: TGCGCCAGCGCAGGACTAGCGAGTACCTACGAGCAGTACTTC. This codes for CASAGLASTYEQYF.

V gene TRBV9 combines with J gene TRBJ2-7; TRBD2 matches at 12 bases. Germline V gene data show CDR1 as SGDLS and CDR2 as YYNGEE. J lost 3 bases, V lost 5 bases, and 9 bases had no gene match. The CDR3 is made up of 16 amino acids. In DNA, the CDR3 is TGTGCCAGCAGTAAACAGGAGACTAGCGGGAGCTACGAGCAGTACTTC. This codes for CASSKQETSGSYEQYF. Full variable domain (missing parts from reference TRBV9 and TRBJ2-7): DSGVTQTPKHLITATGQRVTLRCSPRSGDLSVYWYQQSLDQGLQFLIQYYNGEERAKGNILERFSAQQFPDLHSELNLSSLELGDSALYFCASSKQETSGSYEQYFGPGTRLTVT.

The V call is TRBV18, the J call TRBJ2-3, with TRBD2 as a possible D gene (5 bases). There are 16 residues in the CDR3. Looked up from germline, CDR1 is KGHSH and CDR2 is LQKENI. Trimming stripped 4 bases from V and 1 base from J, with 15 bases between. CDR3 sequence reads: CASSRPEVGGTDTQYF. For the CDR3, the DNA is TGTGCCAGCTCACGACCGGAGGTGGGTGGCACAGATACGCAGTATTTT.

This chain uses TRBV9 with TRBJ2-1; 8 bases are a match to TRBD1. V trimming: 4 bases; J trimming: 8 bases; junction bases outside the gene matches: 11. The CDR3 runs 15 residues. Germline values: CDR1 SGDLS, CDR2 YYNGEE. The CDR3 DNA reads TGTGCCAGCAGCCCCGGGACAGGCCAATGGGATGAGCAGTTCTTC. Amino acids: CASSPGTGQWDEQFF.

The chain links TRBV7-8 to TRBJ1-1; 7 bases fit TRBD1. The CDR3 is 14 amino acids. Per germline, CDR1 SGHVS and CDR2 FQNEAQ. The ends lost 5 bases at V and 3 bases at J; junction bases unmatched: 6. The CDR3 reads CASSRTGGDTEAFF. The CDR3 DNA reads TGTGCCAGCAGCAGGACAGGCGGGGACACTGAAGCTTTCTTT.

This chain joins TRBV24-1 and TRBJ1-6; D ambiguous. V was clipped by 5 bases and J by 8 bases, with 18 bases between them. CDR1 is KGHDR and CDR2 is SFDVKD in the germline V gene. The CDR3 has 16 residues. DNA of the CDR3: TGTGCCACCAGTGCTACAGTACTGGTTCGGGATTCACCCCTCCACTTT. This codes for CATSATVLVRDSPLHF.

V usage is TRBV25-1 and J usage is TRBJ2-3, with 7 nucleotides matching TRBD2. Germline loops: CDR1 MGHDK, CDR2 SYGVNS. The length of the CDR3 is 14 residues. The junction had 5 bases not matched to a gene; V was cut back by 3 bases and J by 5 bases. CDR3 residues: CASSDAGAGDTQYF. In nucleotides, the CDR3 is TGTGCCAGCAGTGACGCGGGAGCGGGAGATACGCAGTATTTT.

This sequence joins TRBV30 and TRBJ1-6; D gene unclear. V was pared by 0 bases and J by 7 bases, with 10 bases between. CDR1 and CDR2 from the germline V gene are GTSNPN and SVGIG (reference sequence). The CDR3 consists of 14 residues. The CDR3 loop reads CAWSVGQWNSPLHF. The CDR3 DNA sequence: TGTGCCTGGAGTGTAGGGCAGTGGAATTCACCCCTCCACTTT.

The V and J genes are TRBV11-2 and TRBJ1-5, with 9 bases aligning to TRBD1. Germline V gene sequence: CDR1 SGHAT, CDR2 FQNNGV. This CDR3 is built from 15 residues. The junction had 8 bases not matched to a gene; V was cut back by 5 bases and J by 6 bases. CDR3 amino acids: CASSQGTGTGQPQHF. The CDR3 region has the DNA TGTGCCAGCAGCCAAGGGACAGGGACGGGTCAGCCCCAGCATTTT.

On this clone itself: The same CDR3 can be traced to other DNA sequences in this sample. The DNA for the CDR3 is TGTGCCAGCAGCCCGGGGGCCGATCAGCCCCAGCATTTT. This encodes CASSPGADQPQHF. This rearrangement joins TRBV7-2 to TRBJ1-5; a weak D match, TRBD1 (6 bases). This CDR3 comprises 13 residues. Trimming pared 5 bases from V and 5 bases from J, leaving 10 bases between. CDR1 and CDR2 (germline): SGHTA, FQGNSA.

The chain joins TRBV27 to TRBJ1-1; D is ambiguous. The germline V gene encodes CDR1 MNHEY and CDR2 SMNVEV (reference sequence). Trimming pared 6 bases from V and 0 bases from J, leaving 20 bases between. The length of the CDR3 is 17 residues. The chain's CDR3 is CASSLRGGQSMNTEAFF. For the CDR3, the DNA is TGTGCCAGCAGCCTAAGAGGAGGGCAGAGCATGAACACTGAAGCTTTCTTT.